These T cell receptor beta chains were read from a single sample in a study of T cell changes during pregnancy in multiple sclerosis. This table comes from immunoSEQ multiplex PCR, and its TCRdb copy is limited to in-frame clones, with some not included. The sample carries some 31,000 clones, 70% to 90% recorded once. The input for sequencing was CD8+ T cells from peripheral blood mononuclear cells, taken in the third trimester of pregnancy. The source of these receptors is a female donor with multiple sclerosis, enrolled in a pregnancy study. Both conserved end residues are part of each CDR3. The D gene is left open where the match is weak.

V gene: TRBV7-9; D gene: -; J gene: TRBJ1-1; CDR3 protein: CASSSYGENTEAFF
V gene: TRBV4-1; D gene: TRBD2; J gene: TRBJ2-1; CDR3 protein: CASSQAGLTYNEQFF
V gene: TRBV4-1; D gene: -; J gene: TRBJ1-5; CDR3 protein: CASSLLTGGGDQPQHF
V gene: TRBV30; D gene: -; J gene: TRBJ1-2; CDR3 protein: CAGPVGGSDGYTF
V gene: TRBV25-1; D gene: -; J gene: TRBJ2-1; CDR3 protein: CASSESWGGQAYNEQFF
V gene: TRBV27; D gene: -; J gene: TRBJ1-1; CDR3 protein: CASRISGNTEAFF
V gene: TRBV15; D gene: TRBD1; J gene: TRBJ1-2; CDR3 protein: CATSRDRGLLHGYTF
V gene: TRBV30; D gene: TRBD2; J gene: TRBJ2-4; CDR3 protein: CAWSVEAGVAKNIQYF
V gene: TRBV4-1; D gene: TRBD1; J gene: TRBJ2-7; CDR3 protein: CASSQDGVGTGADEQYF
V gene: TRBV27; D gene: TRBD2; J gene: TRBJ2-5; CDR3 protein: CASRPPGGTQYF